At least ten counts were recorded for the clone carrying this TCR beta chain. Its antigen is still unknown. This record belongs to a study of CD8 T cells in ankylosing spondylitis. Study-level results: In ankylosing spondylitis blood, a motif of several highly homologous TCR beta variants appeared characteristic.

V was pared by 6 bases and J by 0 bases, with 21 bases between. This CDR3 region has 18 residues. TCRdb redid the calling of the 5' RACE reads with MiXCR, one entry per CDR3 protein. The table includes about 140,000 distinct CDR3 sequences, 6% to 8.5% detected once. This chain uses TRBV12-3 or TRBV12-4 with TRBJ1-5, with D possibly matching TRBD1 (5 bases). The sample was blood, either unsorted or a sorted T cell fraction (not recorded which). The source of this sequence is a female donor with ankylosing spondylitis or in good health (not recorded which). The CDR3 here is CASRIHRDSGHSNQPQHF. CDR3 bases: TGTGCCAGCAGAATACACCGGGACTCGGGGCATAGCAATCAGCCCCAGCATTTT.